Below are 21 T cell receptor beta chains sequenced from a single sample in a study of beta chain features in type 1 diabetes. Expressed TCRB transcripts were sequenced because the entire RNA isolate underwent reverse transcription. Using immunoSEQ multiplex PCR, the repertoire was profiled, and TCRdb retains in-frame clones only, with some absent. Among 630,000 or so clones listed, over 11% were seen once. Study conclusions and caveats: Moderate yet significant TCRB CDR3 shortening was seen in Type 1 diabetes patients in all four CD4+ subsets.

Antigens for these TCRs are unknown. Sequences were obtained from naive CD4+ T cells from blood. The receptors come from a man between 18 and 29 years old with type 1 diabetes.

This clone was counted between two and nine times. This chain connects TRBV7-9 to TRBJ2-5; possibly TRBD1 for D (5 bases). The CDR3 is 15 residues long. From germline, CDR1 is SEHNR and CDR2 FQNEAQ (reference sequence). V shed 1 base and J shed 1 base, with 10 bases lying between them. The CDR3 region has the DNA TGTGCCAGCAGCTTAGGCAGGGTCCCCCAAGAGACCCAGTACTTC. The encoded protein is CASSLGRVPQETQYF.

The chain has TRBV7-6 and TRBJ2-7; D may be TRBD2 (6 bases). Germline V gives CDR1 SGHVS, CDR2 FNYEAQ. The CDR3 has 15 residues. V dropped 3 bases and J dropped 3 bases, with 15 bases sitting between them. CDR3 residues: CASSLGGEGIYEQYF. The CDR3 coding sequence is TGTGCCAGCAGCTTGGGGGGAGAGGGGATCTACGAGCAGTACTTC.

The gene calls are TRBV2 and TRBJ2-5; 9 bases fit TRBD1. Germline CDR1 is SNHLY and CDR2 is FYNNEI. V gave up 5 bases and J gave up 3 bases; unmatched junction bases: 4. CDR3 length: 14 residues. This chain's CDR3 is CASSFDRGEETQYF. The CDR3 region has the DNA TGTGCCAGCAGTTTCGACAGGGGGGAAGAGACCCAGTACTTC.

The chain carries TRBV29-1 and TRBJ2-5, with no clear D. Looked up from germline, CDR1 is SQVTM and CDR2 is ANQGSEA. The V and J ends lost 4 bases and 7 bases respectively, with 16 bases between them. The CDR3 extends over 13 amino acids. This CDR3 reads CSVAGPDSLTQYF. The CDR3 bases are TGCAGCGTTGCTGGACCCGATTCTTTGACCCAGTACTTC.

The chain employs TRBV25-1 and TRBJ1-1, with D perhaps TRBD1 (6 bases). V was trimmed by 3 bases and J by 1 base, leaving 15 bases between them. Germline values: CDR1 MGHDK, CDR2 SYGVNS. The CDR3 spans 16 residues. In DNA form, the CDR3 reads TGTGCCAGCAGTGATTCTACCTGGACAGCGAACACTGAAGCTTTCTTT. The encoded protein is CASSDSTWTANTEAFF.

This clone was seen a few times. This chain connects TRBV2 to TRBJ1-2, with D unclear. The CDR3 has 15 residues. CDR1 and CDR2 (germline): SNHLY, FYNNEI. V gave up 2 bases and J gave up 4 bases, with 14 bases separating them. DNA for the CDR3: TGTGCCAGCAGTGAATTGGTCTTCAGGAGCTATGGCTACACCTTC. Amino acids: CASSELVFRSYGYTF. Combining the CDR3 with reference TRBV2 and TRBJ1-2 gives the whole variable domain EPEVTQTPSHQVTQMGQEVILRCVPISNHLYFYWYRQILGQKVEFLVSFYNNEISEKSEIFDDQFSVERPDGSNFTLKIRSTKLEDSAMYFCASSELVFRSYGYTFGSGTRLTVV.

This chain links TRBV25-1 with TRBJ1-2, with D possibly being TRBD1 (5 bases). Per germline, CDR1 MGHDK and CDR2 SYGVNS. The CDR3 contains 13 residues. Trimming left V 7 bases short and J 8 bases short, with 17 bases between. CDR3 in DNA: TGTGCCAGCACCCCCCCCGGGGGGAAAGGCTACACCTTC. This gives the protein CASTPPGGKGYTF.

The CDR3 loop reads CATLPGELSNYGYTF. As DNA, the CDR3 is TGTGCCACCCTCCCCGGGGAACTTTCTAACTATGGCTACACCTTC. V is TRBV28 and J is TRBJ1-2; no firm D call. The CDR3 loop spans 15 amino acids. Germline V gene data show CDR1 as MDHEN and CDR2 as SYDVKM. V lost 10 bases, J lost 0 bases, and 18 bases lay in between.

This clone was seen a handful of times. J is TRBJ1-2 and V is TRBV30, with 7 bases lining up with TRBD1. The CDR3 runs 12 residues. V was clipped by 5 bases and J by 2 bases; unmatched bases: 2. The germline gives CDR1 GTSNPN, CDR2 SVGIG (reference sequence). The CDR3 DNA follows: TGTGCCTGGGCGGGACAGAACTATGGCTACACCTTC. Its translation: CAWAGQNYGYTF.

V and J are TRBV7-9 and TRBJ2-3, with D hard to call. V lost 0 bases, J lost 0 bases, and 13 bases lay in between. There are 17 residues in the CDR3. Germline CDR1 is SEHNR and CDR2 is FQNEAQ (reference sequence). CDR3 loop: CASSLAGGVISTDTQYF. The CDR3 DNA is TGTGCCAGCAGCTTAGCAGGTGGCGTTATCAGCACAGATACGCAGTATTTT.

This clone was counted once. This rearrangement joins TRBV7-2 to TRBJ2-7; D is unresolved. Trimming removed 1 base at V and 2 bases at J, with 9 bases between. Germline values: CDR1 SGHTA, CDR2 FQGNSA. This CDR3 region has 14 residues. As DNA, the CDR3 is TGTGCCAGCAGCTTAGTCGACGGAGCCTACGAGCAGTACTTC. Translated: CASSLVDGAYEQYF.

The V gene is TRBV30, the J gene TRBJ1-2; D unresolved. Germline CDR1 reads GTSNPN; CDR2 reads SVGIG (reference sequence). The CDR3 extends over 15 amino acids. V was cut by 5 bases and J by 2 bases, with 18 bases left in between. In DNA form, the CDR3 reads TGTGCCTGGGTTACTCCCGTACGTCGGAACTATGGCTACACCTTC. Amino acid sequence: CAWVTPVRRNYGYTF.

The V and J genes are TRBV6-5 and TRBJ1-3; D not resolved. CDR1 is MNHEY and CDR2 is SVGAGI in the germline V gene. With 3 bases removed from V and 2 bases from J, the gap between germline ends came to 8 bases. The CDR3 is 14 residues long. In nucleotides, the CDR3 is TGTGCCAGCAGTTATTTAGGCGCTGGAAACACCATATATTTT. Its protein product is CASSYLGAGNTIYF.

This clone was counted a few times. The V call is TRBV5-1, the J call TRBJ2-7; 9 nucleotides match TRBD1. This CDR3 region has 13 residues. Unmatched junction bases numbered 8, after V lost 4 bases and J lost 9 bases. The V gene's germline CDR1 is SGHRS and CDR2 YFSETQ. The CDR3 bases are TGCGCCAGCAGCGCGGGACAGGGAAGAGGGCAGTACTTC. This gives the protein CASSAGQGRGQYF.

The count of this clone is one. V is TRBV4-1 and J is TRBJ1-5; D ambiguous. Between the trimmed V and J ends, which lost 0 bases and 6 bases, there was a span of 6 bases. Germline loops: CDR1 MGHRA, CDR2 YSYEKL. The CDR3 extends over 13 amino acids. This chain's CDR3 is CASSQDSIQPQHF. DNA for the CDR3: TGCGCCAGCAGCCAAGATAGTATTCAGCCCCAGCATTTT.

This clone was counted between two and nine times. One junction end does not reproduce the germline sequence, and a read error may be involved. This chain connects TRBV9 to TRBJ2-1; D assignment may be TRBD1 or TRBD2 (5 bases each). The CDR3 is 11 residues long. CDR1 is SGDLS and CDR2 is YYNGEE in the germline V gene. The CDR3 region has the DNA TGTGCCAGCGGGGGAGTCCGATTCGTAATCTTC. This sequence encodes CASGGVRFVIF. The full variable domain, rest sourced from reference TRBV9 and TRBJ2-1, is DSGVTQTPKHLITATGQRVTLRCSPRSGDLSVYWYQQSLDQGLQFLIQYYNGEERAKGNILERFSAQQFPDLHSELNLSSLELGDSALYFCASGGVRFVIFGPGTRLTVL.

V usage is TRBV18 and J usage is TRBJ1-5, with D unresolved. The CDR3 loop spans 16 amino acids. V lost 6 bases and J lost 0, with 15 bases in between. Germline lookup yields CDR1 KGHSH and CDR2 LQKENI. DNA of the CDR3: TGTGCCAGCTCCTACGGGAACAGTTATAGCAATCAGCCCCAGCATTTT. This sequence encodes CASSYGNSYSNQPQHF. The complete variable domain, with remaining parts taken from reference TRBV18 and TRBJ1-5, reads NAGVMQNPRHLVRRRGQEARLRCSPMKGHSHVYWYRQLPEEGLKFMVYLQKENIIDESGMPKERFSAEFPKEGPSILRIQQVVRGDSAAYFCASSYGNSYSNQPQHFGDGTRLSIL.

The chain joins TRBV6-5 to TRBJ1-2; D remains ambiguous. CDR1 and CDR2 (germline): MNHEY, SVGAGI. The CDR3 has 12 residues. Trimming pared 5 bases from V and 5 bases from J, leaving 9 bases between. The CDR3 sequence is CASSDGEYGYTF. For the CDR3, the DNA is TGTGCCAGCAGTGATGGGGAATATGGCTACACCTTC.

This chain links TRBV10-3 with TRBJ2-5, with D possibly being TRBD2 (5 bases). Trimming removed 0 bases from V and 4 bases from J, with 9 bases in between. Germline V gene data show CDR1 as ENHRY and CDR2 as SYGVKD. The CDR3 consists of 14 residues. CDR3 sequence: CAISESREGETQYF. CDR3 nucleotides: TGTGCCATCAGTGAGTCACGGGAAGGAGAGACCCAGTACTTC.

This clone was observed a few times. The chain employs TRBV6-5 and TRBJ2-3; D is undetermined. V gave up 0 bases and J gave up 1 base, with 11 bases separating them. Germline V lookup: CDR1 MNHEY, CDR2 SVGAGI. The CDR3 extends over 16 amino acids. The CDR3 spells CASSYSGLVGTDTQYF. The CDR3 region has the DNA TGTGCCAGCAGTTACTCAGGGCTAGTCGGCACAGATACGCAGTATTTT.

Turning to this clone: One end of the junction varies from germline; a read error may be responsible. The gene calls are TRBV6-4 and TRBJ1-1; D is undetermined. Germline CDR1 is MRHNA and CDR2 is SNTAGT. The CDR3 extends over 13 amino acids. The CDR3 sequence is CANSVEGGTEAFF. CDR3 nucleotides: TGTGCCAACAGTGTGGAGGGAGGTACTGAAGCTTTCTTT.